The rows below give T cell receptor beta chains drawn from one sample of a study of T cell repertoires in cytomegalovirus infection. These receptors' antigens are unknown. TCRdb reprocessed the reads via MiXCR and lists one record per CDR3 protein. The sample comprises approximately 310,000 distinct CDR3 sequences, just under 25% of which are singletons, and about 14% rests with the top ten. The sample consisted of cultured PBMCs, taken from culture after CMV antigen stimulation. The receptor set was obtained from a human donor in good health (CMV status not recorded). Some clones in this sample may be carry-over from other donors' samples. CDR3s include the opening cysteine and the closing phenylalanine or tryptophan. Fields, in order: D gene, CDR3 length, V gene, J gene, clone size, CDR3 protein, CDR3 DNA. The D gene is left open where the match is weak. Clone size appears in some rows only: once, few, many, or a class for an expanded clone.

>TRBD1|21|TRBV7-2|TRBJ1-4|many
CASSLSSFRPGQESNEGKLFF
TGTGCCAGCAGCTTATCCTCGTTCCGGCCGGGACAGGAATCTAATGAAGGAAAACTGTTTTTT
>.|13|TRBV2|TRBJ2-5|few
CASFEGHQETQYF
TGTGCCAGCTTCGAGGGGCACCAAGAGACCCAGTACTTC
>.|15|TRBV7-2|TRBJ2-1|many
CASSLTSGTYNEQFF
TGTGCCAGCAGCCTCACTTCCGGGACTTACAATGAGCAGTTCTTC
>TRBD1|15|TRBV9|TRBJ2-7|few
CASSPHLTGAKEQYF
TGTGCCAGCAGCCCGCATTTGACAGGGGCGAAAGAGCAGTACTTC
>.|16|TRBV7-2|TRBJ2-2|medium-sized
CASSSRGGGGTGELFF
TGTGCCAGCAGCTCCCGAGGGGGGGGAGGAACCGGGGAGCTGTTTTTT
>TRBD2|17|TRBV15|TRBJ2-3|.
CATRKGLAVSSTDTQYF
TGTGCCACCAGAAAAGGACTAGCGGTCTCTAGCACAGATACGCAGTATTTT
>TRBD1|16|TRBV5-8|TRBJ2-3|.
CASSPGQGLITDTQYF
TGTGCCAGCAGCCCGGGACAGGGGCTAATCACAGATACGCAGTATTTT
>.|17|TRBV19|TRBJ1-6|.
CASSMWAGDPRNSPLHF
TGTGCCAGTAGTATGTGGGCAGGGGATCCCCGGAATTCACCCCTCCACTTT
>TRBD1|14|TRBV7-8|TRBJ1-2|many
CASSLDRPPDGYTF
TGTGCCAGCAGCTTGGACAGGCCGCCCGATGGCTACACCTTC
>TRBD1|19|TRBV28|TRBJ2-2|few
CASRGRGTGGRLNTGELFF
TGTGCCAGCAGAGGGAGGGGGACAGGGGGGCGGCTGAACACCGGGGAGCTGTTTTTT
>TRBD2|15|TRBV4-1|TRBJ2-3|.
CASSQASGLTDTQYF
TGCGCCAGCAGCCAGGCTAGCGGACTCACAGATACGCAGTATTTT
>TRBD2|15|TRBV5-1|TRBJ2-3|few
CASSFETSGTDTQYF
TGCGCCAGCAGCTTTGAGACTAGCGGCACAGATACGCAGTATTTT
>TRBD2|16|TRBV5-1|TRBJ2-3|few
CASSLALAGYTDTQYF
TGCGCCAGCAGCTTGGCGCTAGCGGGATACACAGATACGCAGTATTTT
>.|16|TRBV19|TRBJ2-6|.
CASSTAPSSGANVLTF
TGTGCCAGTAGTACAGCCCCCAGCTCTGGGGCCAACGTCCTGACTTTC
>.|15|TRBV28|TRBJ2-2|many
CASKTWRENTGELFF
TGTGCCAGCAAAACCTGGCGGGAGAACACCGGGGAGCTGTTTTTT
>TRBD1|12|TRBV6-5|TRBJ1-1|.
CASSPTGSEAFF
TGTGCCAGCAGTCCGACAGGGTCTGAAGCTTTCTTT
>.|15|TRBV7-2|TRBJ2-1|many
CASSLVPDGRGEQFF
TGTGCCAGCAGCTTAGTTCCTGACGGGCGGGGTGAGCAGTTCTTC
>TRBD2|17|TRBV7-2|TRBJ2-3|.
CASSLGLAGGRADTQYF
TGTGCCAGCAGCTTAGGCCTAGCGGGAGGTAGGGCAGATACGCAGTATTTT
>.|15|TRBV7-2|TRBJ2-1|many
CASSLAATAGGEQFF
TGTGCCAGCAGCTTAGCGGCAACTGCCGGGGGTGAGCAGTTCTTC
>.|19|TRBV7-3|TRBJ2-2|many
CASHRTGQGTRASTGELFF
TGTGCCAGCCACCGCACGGGACAAGGGACGCGGGCTAGCACCGGGGAGCTGTTTTTT
>.|16|TRBV19|TRBJ1-1|few
CASSISGVKRDTEAFF
TGTGCCAGTAGTATCAGCGGAGTTAAAAGGGACACTGAAGCTTTCTTT
>TRBD2|16|TRBV2|TRBJ2-3|.
CASSERTSGRTDTQYF
TGTGCCAGCAGTGAAAGGACTAGCGGGAGGACAGATACGCAGTATTTT
>.|15|TRBV5-1|TRBJ2-1|.
CASSSGATSYNEQFF
TGCGCCAGCAGCTCGGGGGCGACCTCCTACAATGAGCAGTTCTTC
>TRBD1|15|TRBV20-1|TRBJ1-4|.
CSATNPGQGVEKLFF
TGCAGTGCCACCAACCCGGGACAGGGGGTAGAAAAACTGTTTTTT
>TRBD2|17|TRBV11-1|TRBJ2-1|.
CASSLGTLAGSPNEQFF
TGTGCCAGCAGCTTAGGTACACTAGCGGGGTCCCCAAATGAGCAGTTCTTC
>TRBD2|16|TRBV7-6|TRBJ2-5|many
CASSPTSGGRPETQYF
TGTGCCAGCAGCCCCACCTCGGGCGGGAGGCCCGAGACCCAGTACTTC
>.|14|TRBV18|TRBJ1-5|.
CASSLTRSNQPQHF
TGTGCCAGCTCACTGACCCGAAGCAATCAGCCCCAGCATTTT
>TRBD2|18|TRBV7-7|TRBJ2-7|many
CASSPAHGLAGGLYEQYF
TGTGCCAGCAGCCCAGCACATGGACTAGCGGGAGGTCTCTACGAGCAGTACTTC
>.|12|TRBV29-1|TRBJ1-2|.
CSVEMAAQGYTF
TGCAGCGTTGAAATGGCGGCTCAAGGCTACACCTTC
>.|14|TRBV28|TRBJ2-7|few
CASSLGGLPNEQYF
TGTGCCAGCAGTTTAGGGGGCCTCCCCAACGAGCAGTACTTC
>.|14|TRBV7-2|TRBJ2-1|many
CASSLRGRAGEQFF
TGTGCCAGCAGCTTAAGGGGGAGGGCCGGGGAGCAGTTCTTC
>TRBD2|15|TRBV28|TRBJ2-1|few
CASSLRLAGVGEQFF
TGTGCCAGCAGTTTAAGACTAGCGGGAGTAGGTGAGCAGTTCTTC
>TRBD2|15|TRBV4-3|TRBJ2-5|.
CASSQPGTSQETQYF
TGCGCCAGCAGCCAACCCGGGACTAGTCAAGAGACCCAGTACTTC
>TRBD1|15|TRBV12-3/TRBV12-4|TRBJ2-2|.
CASTTTGGFTGELFF
TGTGCCAGCACAACCACAGGGGGCTTCACCGGGGAGCTGTTTTTT
>TRBD1|14|TRBV7-8|TRBJ1-2|.
CASSTKTGSYGYTF
TGTGCCAGCAGCACAAAGACAGGGAGCTATGGCTACACCTTC
>.|15|TRBV20-1|TRBJ2-7|.
CSARYPMSSHYEQYF
TGCAGTGCTCGATACCCGATGAGCAGCCACTACGAGCAGTACTTC
>.|15|TRBV19|TRBJ1-5|.
CASTTDSYSNQPQHF
TGTGCCAGTACTACAGACTCCTATAGCAATCAGCCCCAGCATTTT
>.|15|TRBV6-1|TRBJ1-5|many
CASSLMFQGSQPQHF
TGTGCCAGCAGCCTGATGTTTCAGGGGAGTCAGCCCCAGCATTTT
>.|13|TRBV20-1|TRBJ2-5|few
CSASDQLAETQYF
TGCAGTGCTAGTGACCAACTGGCGGAGACCCAGTACTTC
>.|18|TRBV28|TRBJ1-5|.
CASICTPRRYLCNQPQHF
TGTGCCAGCATATGCACCCCGAGGCGGTACCTTTGCAATCAGCCCCAGCATTTT
>TRBD2|16|TRBV7-6|TRBJ2-1|.
CASSLGAGTSRDEQFF
TGTGCCAGCAGCTTAGGGGCCGGGACTAGTAGGGATGAGCAGTTCTTC
>.|15|TRBV6-4|TRBJ2-1|many
CASSDSAGDYNEQFF
TGTGCCAGCAGTGACTCGGCAGGGGATTACAATGAGCAGTTCTTC
>.|14|TRBV30|TRBJ2-1|few
CAWGKSGGAREQFF
TGTGCCTGGGGCAAGAGCGGAGGGGCGCGGGAGCAGTTCTTC
>.|14|TRBV28|TRBJ1-2|few
CASSLQGVGYGYTF
TGTGCCAGCAGTTTGCAAGGGGTAGGATATGGCTACACCTTC
>.|11|TRBV6-1|TRBJ1-1|.
CASTVGTEAFF
TGTGCCAGCACCGTAGGAACTGAAGCTTTCTTT
>.|15|TRBV7-2|TRBJ2-2|few
CASSVREYSAGELFF
TGTGCCAGCAGCGTTAGGGAGTACTCGGCTGGGGAGCTGTTTTTT
>TRBD2|15|TRBV7-2|TRBJ2-1|few
CASSLVPSGGYEQFF
TGTGCCAGCAGCTTAGTTCCTAGCGGAGGGTATGAGCAGTTCTTC
>.|14|TRBV7-2|TRBJ1-2|many
CASSGRARPHGYTF
TGTGCCAGCAGCGGCAGGGCCCGACCCCATGGCTACACCTTC